This TCR beta chain comes out of a study of blood T cell repertoires in COVID-19. Study summary: The origin of the acute and convalescent COVID-19 samples was the United States, Italy and Spain.

Original data processing: Amplification from reference gene primers served as the basis for estimated nucleated cell counts. Sequencing used immunoSEQ multiplex PCR; TCRdb keeps in-frame clones, though not all of them. The DNA was the basis for D and trimming; V, J and clone size are from that table. The repertoire includes 200,000 to 250,000 clones, approximately 84% of them detected once, and around 3% sits in the top ten. The CDR3 covers 12 residues. Germline CDR1 reads SEHNR; CDR2 reads FQNEAQ (reference sequence). V was pared by 5 bases and J by 8 bases, with 5 bases of the junction left unmatched.

The clonotype was recovered from a woman in her twenties or thirties who had recovered from COVID-19. Material for sequencing was peripheral blood. The chain recombines TRBV7-9 with TRBJ1-1; the match to TRBD1 covers 7 bases. CDR3 sequence reads: CASSPGQNEAFF. CDR3 nucleotides: TGTGCCAGCAGCCCGGGACAGAACGAAGCTTTCTTT.